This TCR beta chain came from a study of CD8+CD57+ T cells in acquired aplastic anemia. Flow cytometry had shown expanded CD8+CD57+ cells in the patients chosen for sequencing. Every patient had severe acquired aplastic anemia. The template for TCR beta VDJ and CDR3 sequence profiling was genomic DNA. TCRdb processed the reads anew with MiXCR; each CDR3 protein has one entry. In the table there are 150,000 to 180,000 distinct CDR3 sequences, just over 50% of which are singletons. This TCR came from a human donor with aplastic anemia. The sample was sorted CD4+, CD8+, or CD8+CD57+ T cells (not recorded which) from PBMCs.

CDR3 nucleotides: TGTGCCAGCAGCAAGGGACTAGCGGGGTCCTACAATGAGCAGTTCTTC. Amino acids: CASSKGLAGSYNEQFF. The chain has TRBV14 and TRBJ2-1, with TRBD2 identical over 13 bases. Per germline, CDR1 SGHDN and CDR2 FVKESK. Trimming cost V 5 bases and J 1 base; bases outside gene matches: 2. The CDR3 totals 16 residues.